This T cell receptor (beta chain) was identified during a study of T cells in localized non-small cell lung cancer. General observations from the study: As only one tumor region underwent sequencing, heterogeneity remains possible. The highest T cell clonality was in uninvolved adjacent lung, above tumor.

Remarks on this clone: Its antigen remains unknown.

Here immunoSEQ multiplex PCR was the method, and the copy in TCRdb shows in-frame clones only, minus some. The data show just under 6,000 clones, less than 25% seen once. The sequence derives from a female donor at least 60 years old with stage I lung adenocarcinoma. The input for sequencing was lung tumor tissue, taken before any cancer treatment.

The CDR3 reads CASSPPGQSTDTQYF. The CDR3 DNA sequence: TGTGCCAGCTCACCACCGGGACAGAGCACAGATACGCAGTATTTT. The chain couples TRBV18 to TRBJ2-3, with 7 bases aligning to TRBD1. The CDR3 covers 15 residues. Germline-derived CDR1 and CDR2 are KGHSH and LQKENI. Unmatched junction bases numbered 0, after V lost 0 bases and J lost 0 bases.